This TCR beta chain was recovered during a study of T cell responses to AZD1222 COVID-19 vaccine (dated by TCRdb to 2020 to 2022). Regarding the study in general: TCR sequencing covered more than 230 trial participants: 200 to 220 given two doses of AZD1222 and about 26 given two doses of MenACWY control vaccine. Trial participants were enrolled by age into subgroups of 18-55, 56-69 and 70-plus years, and roughly 150, 30 and 60 TCR-sequenced participants, respectively, were included in these subgroups.

The CDR3 regions of human TCRbeta chains were subjected to immunosequencing. The paper's data handling went like this. Repertoire TCRs were matched against a reference library of SARS-CoV-2-specific TCRs generated with the MIRA antigen-specificity platform. Breadth was defined as the fraction of unique TCRs that were SARS-CoV-2-associated. Depth was defined as the fraction of total T cells that were SARS-CoV-2-associated. Using the MIRA data, each spike-specific TCR was assigned both to the spike region to which the TCR was reactive and to a CD4 or CD8 class. Log10-transformed breadth and depth values were compared by one-way ANOVA with Sidak's multiple comparisons tests. Held by TCRdb, this immuneACCESS table contains in-frame sequences only and omits some clones. Under half of the omission traces to an unresolved V gene where checked; the cause of the rest is unknown. Clone size and the V and J calls come from that table; the DNA yielded D and trimming. This sample holds over 150,000 clones; under 95% were observed only once. About 1% of the sample is taken by the ten largest.

The sample's time point label is to be understood as: about 28 days (+/-7) after the second vaccine dose. Because spike-specific TCR depth and breadth did not differ between the two schedules, AZD1222 recipients who got a second dose at roughly 4 weeks were pooled with those who got a second dose at roughly 12 weeks. The vaccinee samples were drawn from two UK trials, COV001 and COV002, one of which was a single-blind randomized controlled phase 2/3 trial testing AZD1222 (ChAdOx1 nCoV-19) in healthy adults. Trial participant PBMC samples were collected at day 0 and day 28 after the second dose for TCRbeta chain sequencing. The full study reports these points: Vaccine-associated CD4 TCRs spanned the whole spike protein, with dominant responses in regions 160-218 and 743-854. Reportedly, almost half of the unique spike-specific TCRs recognized epitopes lying outside the regions that are mutated in the B.1.351 and B.1.1.7 variants. In the small 56-69-year group, the increase in depth fell short of significance, most likely because of low power. Because no day 14 peak-response samples were available, the repertoires could be characterized only after the peak T cell response. After two AZD1222 doses, spike-specific TCR breadth and depth were significantly higher than at day 0 and than in MenACWY recipients. Participants were mostly white British, with more females than males. The authors suggested clonal diversity may have been underestimated. Only five or six AZD1222 recipients were SARS-CoV-2 seropositive at baseline, limiting conclusions about previously exposed vaccinees.

Taken from cysteine to phenylalanine, the CDR3 has 14 residues. The DNA shown is the 42-base CDR3, in frame from base 1. Reading the germline V gene (reference sequence) gives CDR1 SEHNR and CDR2 FQNEAQ. Trimming costs V 4 bases and J 0 bases, and their ends lie 7 bases apart. Concerning this clone: No cognate antigen has been identified for it. Qualities for individual bases were not recorded, and no much larger clone is one base off.

The chain couples TRBV7-9 to TRBJ1-3, with no confidently assigned D gene. This specimen consisted of peripheral blood, obtained 28 days after the second AZD1222 dose. This TCR was recovered from an adult who received the AZD1222 COVID-19 vaccine. Read as DNA, the sequence is TGTGCCAGCAGCTGGAGGAGCTCTGGAAACACCATATATTTT. This sequence encodes CASSWRSSGNTIYF.